This T cell receptor beta chain was sequenced during a study of beta chain features in type 1 diabetes. Only a few counts were recorded for this clone. Antigen specificity is unknown. Isolation of CD4+ naive, central memory, regulatory and stem cell-like memory cells was achieved by sorting via CD45RO/CCR7/CD25/CD127/CD95/CD27. TCRB transcripts that were expressed got sequenced, as all of the isolated RNA had been reverse transcribed. This table comes from immunoSEQ multiplex PCR, and its TCRdb copy is limited to in-frame clones, with some not included. The table lists hundreds of thousands of clones, about an eighth of them singletons. Regarding the study as a whole: Whether TCRB rearrangement is influenced by HLA type was left unresolved in this analysis. TCRB CDR3s were moderately but significantly shorter in Type 1 diabetes patients in all four CD4+ subsets. Naive, central memory and regulatory TCRB repertoires appeared more similar among patients than healthy donors.

Trimming cost V 5 bases and J 1 base, with 17 bases left between them. The CDR3 covers 16 residues. The germline V gene has CDR1 SGHTA and CDR2 FQGTGA. Sequencing input: naive CD4+ T cells from blood. The receptor comes from a man aged 18 to 30 with type 1 diabetes. J is TRBJ1-1 and V is TRBV7-3, with D tentatively TRBD1 (5 bases). The CDR3 here is CASSPTRDGGNTEAFF. CDR3 nucleotides: TGTGCCAGCAGCCCTACGAGGGACGGTGGGAACACTGAAGCTTTCTTT.